This entry concerns a single T cell receptor beta chain. The CDR3 totals 12 residues. Germline CDR1 reads SGHTA; CDR2 reads FQGNSA. Trimming removed 8 bases from V and 0 bases from J, with 5 bases in between. The sample comes from a study of blood T cell repertoires in COVID-19. Study summary: Nucleic acid was either cDNA or gDNA, and it came from T cells, B-cell-depleted T cells, or PBMCs.

Under the authors' procedure: It was from reference gene primer amplification that nucleated cell counts were estimated. Produced via immunoSEQ multiplex PCR; TCRdb's table is partial and in-frame only. The V and J calls and clone size come from that table; D and trimming were worked out from the DNA. The sample gives roughly 360,000 clones, 81% of which show up once; 0.85% to 1.3% is in the top ten. The rearrangement joins TRBV7-2 to TRBJ1-5, with D unclear. This TCR was sampled from a human donor with acute or convalescent COVID-19. The donor label of this sample is uncertain. The sequenced material came from peripheral blood. This CDR3 reads CASSYSNQPQHF. For the CDR3, the DNA is TGTGCCAGCTCGTATAGCAATCAGCCCCAGCATTTT.